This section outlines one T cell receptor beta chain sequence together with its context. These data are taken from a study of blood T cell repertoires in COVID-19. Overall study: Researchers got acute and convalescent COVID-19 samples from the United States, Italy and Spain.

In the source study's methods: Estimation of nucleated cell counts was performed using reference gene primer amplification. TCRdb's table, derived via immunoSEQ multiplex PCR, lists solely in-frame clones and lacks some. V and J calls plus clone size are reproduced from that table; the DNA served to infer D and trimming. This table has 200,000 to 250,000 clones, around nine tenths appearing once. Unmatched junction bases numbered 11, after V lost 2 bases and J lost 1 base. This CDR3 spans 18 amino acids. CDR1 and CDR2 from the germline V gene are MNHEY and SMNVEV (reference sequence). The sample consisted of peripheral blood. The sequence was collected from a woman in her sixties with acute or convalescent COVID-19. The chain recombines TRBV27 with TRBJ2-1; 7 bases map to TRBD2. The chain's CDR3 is CASSLLRKGGSSYNEQFF. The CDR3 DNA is TGTGCCAGCAGTTTACTTCGTAAAGGCGGGAGTTCCTACAATGAGCAGTTCTTC.